This T cell receptor beta chain stems from a study of blood T cell repertoires in COVID-19. V shed 2 bases, J shed 5 bases, and the junction held 8 bases outside the gene matches. The germline V gene has CDR1 GTSNPN and CDR2 SVGIG (reference sequence). The length of the CDR3 is 15 residues. In the original analysis: Amplification of reference gene primers was used by the study to estimate nucleated cell counts. TCRdb keeps only in-frame clones here, not all; method: immunoSEQ multiplex PCR. That table is the source of V, J and clone size, and D and trimming were worked out from the DNA. Found here are about 330,000 clones, roughly nine tenths of them singletons; the top ten hold less than 6%. Everyone who took part was 18 to 89 years old, and they came from 24 US areas. Membership in each cohort depended on participant-reported clinical history.

The chain couples TRBV30 to TRBJ2-5; 10 bases fit TRBD1. The receptor was isolated from a woman aged 25 to 39 who had recovered from COVID-19. The sample comprised PBMCs or T cells enriched from blood (not recorded which). The CDR3 nucleotides read TGTGCCTGGAGTTCCCCGGGACAGGGGCGGGAGACCCAGTACTTC. Its protein product is CAWSSPGQGRETQYF.